Presented here are 26 T cell receptor beta chains from one specimen sequenced in a study of radiation and T cells in renal cell carcinoma. This sample's time point: baseline pretreatment blood. Treatment defined: 15 Gy SBRT to primary tumor, nephrectomy 4 weeks later. The table came from immunoSEQ multiplex PCR; TCRdb's copy has only in-frame clones and leaves some out. The profile shows over 120,000 clones, around nine tenths of them singletons. The sample consisted of blood, taken from a patient whose treatment included radiotherapy and nephrectomy. The receptors stem from a woman aged 50 to 65 with renal cell carcinoma.

The V call is TRBV21-1, the J call TRBJ2-7; TRBD1 is the table's D call, not checked against the DNA. TRBV21-1 is a pseudogene locus. This CDR3 is 15 amino acids long. Written as DNA, the CDR3 is TGTGCCAGCAGCAATTTGGGTCGGGACAGGGTTGAGCAGTACTTC. It translates to CASSNLGRDRVEQYF.

J is TRBJ1-4 and V is TRBV19, with D perhaps matching TRBD1 (6 bases). Germline lookup yields CDR1 LNHDA and CDR2 SQIVND (reference sequence). V lost 10 bases and J 0 bases, leaving 9 bases between the germline ends. This CDR3 spans 13 amino acids. The CDR3 nucleotides read TGTGCCACCGGACAGTCAACTAATGAAAAACTGTTTTTT. It is translated as CATGQSTNEKLFF.

CDR3 DNA sequence: TGTGCCAGTAGTCCAAGACGGTACACTGAAGCTTTCTTT. This translates into CASSPRRYTEAFF. The chain carries TRBV19 and TRBJ1-1; unclear D gene. The CDR3 totals 13 residues. The V and J ends lost 5 bases and 3 bases respectively, with 10 bases between them. In germline, CDR1 is LNHDA, CDR2 SQIVND (reference sequence).

The chain is built from TRBV7-9 and TRBJ2-1; 7 nucleotides match TRBD1. Germline CDR1 is SEHNR and CDR2 is FQNEAQ (reference sequence). The ends lost 5 bases at V and 6 bases at J; junction bases unmatched: 10. The CDR3 has 15 residues. The CDR3 DNA follows: TGTGCCAGCAGCCCTGCGTTTGAGGGGGCCAATGAGCAGTTCTTC. This codes for CASSPAFEGANEQFF.

CDR3 loop: CASSIGRATDTQYF. CDR3 coding DNA: TGTGCCAGTAGTATCGGCAGGGCCACAGATACGCAGTATTTT. This rearrangement joins TRBV19 to TRBJ2-3; a weak D match, TRBD1 (5 bases). Trimming left V 3 bases short and J 2 bases short, with 9 bases between. Germline V gene sequence: CDR1 LNHDA, CDR2 SQIVND (reference sequence). The CDR3 extends over 14 amino acids.

This clone turned up a few times. The chain couples TRBV7-9 to TRBJ1-3; unclear D gene. The CDR3 extends over 15 amino acids. Per germline, CDR1 SEHNR and CDR2 FQNEAQ (reference sequence). V lost 2 bases to trimming and J lost 3 bases, with 11 bases between them. CDR3 nucleotides: TGTGCCAGCAGCTTACTGTCGGGGAATGGAAACACCATATATTTT. Protein sequence: CASSLLSGNGNTIYF.

The chain uses TRBV10-2 and TRBJ1-2, with TRBD1 as a possible D gene (5 bases). The CDR3 has 16 residues. The V gene's germline CDR1 is WSHSY and CDR2 SAAADI. The V gene lost 0 bases and the J gene lost 4 bases, with 15 bases spanning the gap. The CDR3 reads CASSESTGGLAYGYTF. CDR3 nucleotides: TGCGCCAGCAGTGAGTCGACGGGGGGACTCGCCTATGGCTACACCTTC.

The gene calls are TRBV5-1 and TRBJ2-7; 9 bases fit TRBD1. Looked up from germline, CDR1 is SGHRS and CDR2 is YFSETQ. The CDR3 consists of 16 residues. V shed 0 bases and J 4 bases; nucleotides not matched to a gene: 8. The DNA for the CDR3 is TGCGCCAGCAGCTTGGCCCAACCGGGACAGGGATACGAGCAGTACTTC. Its protein product is CASSLAQPGQGYEQYF.

The J gene is TRBJ1-1, the V gene TRBV5-1; 11 nucleotides align to TRBD1. This CDR3 has 16 residues. With V trimmed by 4 bases and J by 4 bases, 9 bases remained unmatched. Looked up from germline, CDR1 is SGHRS and CDR2 is YFSETQ. Here the CDR3 reads CASSTQGQGASTEAFF. The DNA of the CDR3 is TGCGCCAGCAGCACCCAAGGACAGGGGGCGAGCACTGAAGCTTTCTTT.

About this clone itself: A read error may produce the germline difference seen at one junction end. The chain combines TRBV7-7 with TRBJ2-5; tentatively, D is TRBD1 (5 bases). The CDR3 runs to 15 residues. CDR1 is SSHAT, CDR2 FNYEAQ, per germline (reference sequence). CDR3 sequence reads: CASSLVYGRAETQYF. The CDR3 DNA reads as TGTGCTAGCAGCTTAGTTTATGGCAGGGCAGAGACCCAGTACTTC.

This chain links TRBV10-3 with TRBJ2-1; TRBD2 matches at 8 bases. J lost 3 bases, V lost 4 bases, and 11 bases had no gene match. The CDR3 is 17 residues long. Germline CDR1 ENHRY, CDR2 SYGVKD. CDR3 nucleotides: TGTGCCATCAGTGGACCTTACTCGGGGGGGGACTACAATGAGCAGTTCTTC. Protein sequence: CAISGPYSGGDYNEQFF.

Comments on this clone: Additional DNA sequences in this sample encode the identical CDR3. V usage is TRBV6-1 and J usage is TRBJ2-2; D is unclear. This CDR3 is built from 13 residues. Trimming stripped 1 base from V and 6 bases from J, with 6 bases between. Germline CDR1 and CDR2: MNHNS and SASEGT. This CDR3 is CASSEEGSGELFF. The DNA for the CDR3 is TGTGCCAGCAGTGAAGAGGGATCCGGGGAGCTGTTTTTT.

V gene TRBV2 combines with J gene TRBJ2-7, with D maybe TRBD1 (6 bases). The ends were cut back, 5 bases at V and 5 bases at J, with 13 bases in the middle. Per germline, CDR1 SNHLY and CDR2 FYNNEI. CDR3 length: 13 residues. In DNA, the CDR3 is TGTGCCAGCAGTCCACAGGGTTGGAACGAGCAGTACTTC. Encoded protein: CASSPQGWNEQYF.

This clone appeared a single time. V and J are TRBV5-1 and TRBJ2-1, with D possibly being TRBD1 (5 bases). Germline V gene lookup returns CDR1 SGHRS and CDR2 YFSETQ. V dropped 5 bases and J dropped 10 bases, with 10 bases sitting between them. This CDR3 region has 11 residues. The CDR3 spells CASRTGDEQFF. The DNA of the CDR3 is TGCGCCAGCAGAACAGGAGACGAGCAGTTCTTC.

The J gene is TRBJ1-1, the V gene TRBV9; TRBD1 agrees at 7 bases. CDR1 is SGDLS and CDR2 is YYNGEE in the germline V gene. Trimming took 3 bases from V and 4 from J; bases not matched to a gene: 9. The CDR3 is 15 residues long. The CDR3 spells CASSALTGPGTEAFF. CDR3 nucleotide sequence: TGTGCCAGCAGCGCGCTGACAGGGCCGGGCACTGAAGCTTTCTTT. The full variable domain, completed using reference TRBV9 and TRBJ1-1, is DSGVTQTPKHLITATGQRVTLRCSPRSGDLSVYWYQQSLDQGLQFLIQYYNGEERAKGNILERFSAQQFPDLHSELNLSSLELGDSALYFCASSALTGPGTEAFFGQGTRLTVV.

The chain uses TRBV6-1 and TRBJ2-5; 9 bases are shared with TRBD1. V shed 4 bases and J 2 bases; nucleotides not matched to a gene: 5. Germline CDR1 reads MNHNS; CDR2 reads SASEGT. The CDR3 has 15 residues. The CDR3 bases are TGTGCCAGCAGTGTAAACAGGGGGCCGCAAGAGACCCAGTACTTC. Protein: CASSVNRGPQETQYF.

The chain combines TRBV19 with TRBJ2-3; a weak D match, TRBD1 (6 bases). In germline, CDR1 is LNHDA, CDR2 SQIVND (reference sequence). V was trimmed by 5 bases and J by 1 base, leaving 22 bases between them. This CDR3 has 18 amino acids. CDR3 sequence: CASSFGQSSKMGTDTQYF. DNA for the CDR3: TGTGCCAGTAGTTTCGGACAGTCAAGCAAGATGGGCACAGATACGCAGTATTTT. The complete variable domain, with remaining parts taken from reference TRBV19 and TRBJ2-3, reads DGGITQSPKYLFRKEGQNVTLSCEQNLNHDAMYWYRQDPGQGLRLIYYSQIVNDFQKGDIAEGYSVSREKKESFPLTVTSAQKNPTAFYLCASSFGQSSKMGTDTQYFGPGTRLTVL.

The J gene is TRBJ1-5, the V gene TRBV19; a weak D match, TRBD1 (5 bases). Germline CDR1 LNHDA, CDR2 SQIVND (reference sequence). This CDR3 spans 13 amino acids. V lost 1 base and J 7 bases, leaving 8 bases between the germline ends. The CDR3 is CASSIVGRQPQHF. CDR3 sequence (DNA): TGTGCCAGTAGTATAGTGGGGCGCCAGCCCCAGCATTTT.

This CDR3 is CASSAGATNEKLFF. CDR3 in DNA: TGTGCCAGCAGTGCAGGGGCAACTAATGAAAAACTGTTTTTT. The genes are TRBV2 and TRBJ1-4, with D perhaps TRBD1 (6 bases). CDR3 length equals 14 residues. V lost 4 bases and J lost 0, with 6 bases in between. Germline V CDR1 and CDR2: SNHLY, FYNNEI.

J is TRBJ1-1 and V is TRBV5-1; D is unclear. This CDR3 is built from 15 residues. Deletions cut 4 bases from V and 1 base from J, with 14 bases between. CDR1 and CDR2 from the germline V gene are SGHRS and YFSETQ. CDR3 nucleotides: TGCGCCAGCAGCCTCCGACACTTTTCGAACACTGAAGCTTTCTTT. Its translation is CASSLRHFSNTEAFF.

This sequence joins TRBV4-3 and TRBJ2-5; TRBD1 aligns across 7 bases. Trimming took 4 bases from V and 4 from J; bases not matched to a gene: 6. In germline, CDR1 is LGHNA, CDR2 YSLEER. CDR3 length: 14 residues. CDR3 coding DNA: TGCGCCAGCAGCCGAAACAGGGGACGAGAGACCCAGTACTTC. Translation gives CASSRNRGRETQYF.

The rearrangement joins TRBV6-5 to TRBJ1-2; no clear D gene. Germline V lookup: CDR1 MNHEY, CDR2 SVGAGI. This CDR3 comprises 14 residues. V was clipped by 0 bases and J by 4 bases, with 9 bases between them. In DNA form, the CDR3 reads TGTGCCAGCAGTTACTCGAGGGCACTCTATGGCTACACCTTC. Its protein is CASSYSRALYGYTF.

The sample holds a few counts of this clone. The genes are TRBV19 and TRBJ1-2; tentatively, D is TRBD1 (6 bases). Trimming removed 5 bases at V and 2 bases at J, with 12 bases between. This CDR3 has 14 amino acids. The germline V gene has CDR1 LNHDA and CDR2 SQIVND (reference sequence). The CDR3 nucleotides are TGTGCCAGTAGTCCCAGCGGGACAAACTATGGCTACACCTTC. Translating gives CASSPSGTNYGYTF.

The V call is TRBV6-5, the J call TRBJ1-2; 7 bases fit TRBD1. The germline V gene encodes CDR1 MNHEY and CDR2 SVGAGI. V was pared by 4 bases and J by 8 bases, with 1 base of the junction left unmatched. The CDR3 spans 11 residues. The CDR3 DNA reads as TGTGCCAGCAGTTGGGGACAGGGCTACACCTTC. It yields the protein CASSWGQGYTF.

This chain connects TRBV5-1 to TRBJ2-1, with 13 bases aligning to TRBD2. CDR1 is SGHRS and CDR2 is YFSETQ in the germline V gene. V shed 4 bases and J 2 bases; nucleotides not matched to a gene: 6. This CDR3 region has 17 residues. CDR3 sequence (DNA): TGCGCCAGCAGCACAGCGACTAGCGGGGGGCCCTACAATGAGCAGTTCTTC. It specifies CASSTATSGGPYNEQFF.

This clone was counted between two and nine times. The chain uses TRBV2 and TRBJ1-4; D is unresolved. In germline, CDR1 is SNHLY, CDR2 FYNNEI. The ends were cut back, 8 bases at V and 3 bases at J, with 10 bases in the middle. This CDR3 region has 13 residues. CDR3 sequence (DNA): TGTGCCAGCCTGAGGGATTCTAATGAAAAACTGTTTTTT. This translates into CASLRDSNEKLFF.